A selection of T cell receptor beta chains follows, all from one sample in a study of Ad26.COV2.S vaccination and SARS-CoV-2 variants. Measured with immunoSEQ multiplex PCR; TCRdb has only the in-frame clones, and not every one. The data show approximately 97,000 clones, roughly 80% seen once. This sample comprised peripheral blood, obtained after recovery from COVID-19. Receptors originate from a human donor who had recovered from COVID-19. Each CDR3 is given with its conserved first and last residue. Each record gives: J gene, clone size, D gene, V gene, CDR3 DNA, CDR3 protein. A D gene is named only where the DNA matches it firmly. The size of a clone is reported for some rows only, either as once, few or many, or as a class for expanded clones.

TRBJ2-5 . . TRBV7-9 TGTGCCAGCAGACTTAGGGGGGGGTCCCCTGGATGGGAGACCCAGTACTTC CASRLRGGSPGWETQYF
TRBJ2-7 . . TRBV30 TGTGCCTGGAGGTACGGAGAATCCGGGACCGCCCTGAGGGAGCAGTACTTC CAWRYGESGTALREQYF
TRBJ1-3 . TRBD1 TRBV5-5 TGTGCCAGCAGCTTGGCGGGGACAGAAGGAAACACCATATATTTT CASSLAGTEGNTIYF
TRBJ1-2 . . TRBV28 TGTGCCAGCAGGCAGAACTTTGATAATGGCTACACCTTC CASRQNFDNGYTF
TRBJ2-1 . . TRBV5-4 TGTGCCAGCAGCTCGGAGGGGGGGCCGGGTTCGAATGAGCAGTTCTTC CASSSEGGPGSNEQFF
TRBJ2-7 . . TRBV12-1 TGTGCCAGCAGCATTAAAGAGGGTTATAGCACCTACGAGCAGTACTTC CASSIKEGYSTYEQYF
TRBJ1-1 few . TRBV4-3 TGCGCCAGCAGCCAATACCGGGCCCCCCTACTCCGGAACACTGAAGCTTTCTTT CASSQYRAPLLRNTEAFF
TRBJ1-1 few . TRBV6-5 TGTGCCAGCAGGGACACTGAAGCTTTCTTT CASRDTEAFF
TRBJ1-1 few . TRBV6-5 TGTGCCAGCAGTTACTCGGGGGGGGCGCAGAACACTGAAGCTTTCTTT CASSYSGGAQNTEAFF
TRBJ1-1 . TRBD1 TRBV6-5 TGTGCCAGCAGTTTCGACAGGGTATGGACTGAAGCTTTCTTT CASSFDRVWTEAFF
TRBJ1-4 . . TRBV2 TGTGCCAGCAGTGAACAGGGTGCAACTAATGAAAAACTGTTTTTT CASSEQGATNEKLFF
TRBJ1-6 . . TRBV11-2 TGTGCCAGCAGCTTAACGGGGGGGGAGTATTCACCCCTCCACTTT CASSLTGGEYSPLHF
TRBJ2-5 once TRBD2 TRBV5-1 TGCGCCAGCAGCTTGTGGCGGGGGTACCAAGAGACCCAGTACTTC CASSLWRGYQETQYF
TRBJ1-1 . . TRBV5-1 TGCGCCAGCAGCGTACAGGGTTCGCCTGAAGCTTTCTTT CASSVQGSPEAFF
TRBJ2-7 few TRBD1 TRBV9 TGTGCCAGCAGCATCGGACAGGGGGCGGGCTACGAGCAGTACTTC CASSIGQGAGYEQYF
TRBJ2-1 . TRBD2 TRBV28 TGTGCCAGCAGTCACCCGGGGGAGGGCCAAAGCGTCGGACAGTTCTTC CASSHPGEGQSVGQFF
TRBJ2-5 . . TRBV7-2 TGTGCCAGCAGCTTAAGTCGCCAAGAGACCCAGTACTTC CASSLSRQETQYF
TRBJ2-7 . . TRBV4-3 TGCGCCAGCAGCCAAGGCTTCTCAGAGTCCTACGAGCAGTACTTC CASSQGFSESYEQYF
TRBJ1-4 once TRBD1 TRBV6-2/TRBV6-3 TGTGCCAGCAGTGAGACAGGGCACGATGAAAAACTGTTTTTT CASSETGHDEKLFF